This entry describes one TCR beta chain. This clonotype was picked up many times. It lacks a known antigen. No per-base quality is available; no much larger clone lies one base away. These data are taken from a study of breast tumors, draining lymph nodes, adjacent tissues (dated by TCRdb to about 2016). Regarding the complete study: Breast cancer patients provided tumor, adjacent nontumor tissue and axillary lymph nodes, and the study compared the TCR beta repertoires across these three sources. In human breast cancer, the study set out to evaluate how tumor, surrounding tissue and draining lymph node repertoires relate to one another and whether T cells may move between these sites.

Results the study describes overall, beyond this receptor: T-cell repertoire diversity in tumors was found to be lower than in lymph nodes but higher than in nontumor tissue, and preferential V and J gene usage was observed. The data were considered consistent with most tumor T cells being derived from the lymph node and subsequently expanding within tumor tissue. The conclusion that tumor T cells originate in lymph nodes was framed as consistent with a hypothesis rather than directly demonstrated. Tumor and nontumor tissue repertoires were found to be significantly more similar in luminal-like than in basal-like breast cancer.

V is shortened by 5 bases, J by 4 bases, and the region joining them spans 12 bases. Reading from cysteine to phenylalanine, the CDR3 counts 14 amino acids. Only CDR3 DNA remains: 42 bases, in frame from the first base. The CDR1 and CDR2 encoded by the germline V gene (reference sequence) are SEHNR and FQNEAQ. The instrument given in TCRdb is Illumina HiSeq 2000. Multiplex PCR amplification was used to generate the TCR beta chain libraries. The amplified TCR beta chain products were analyzed by high-throughput sequencing. In-frame beta chains were kept once TCRdb had trimmed the public reads at Q25 with fastp and called clones with MiXCR. Rows matching on CDR3 protein sequence are summarized as one entry with the most common DNA and genes. Here the sample has some 120,000 distinct CDR3 sequences; around 20% occur a single time. The top ten clonotypes cover more than 3% of the sample. Lymph node samples came from the axillary draining lymph nodes of breast cancer patients.

The sequence joins TRBV7-9 to TRBJ1-3, with the D gene not confidently named. The sequenced sample was axillary lymph node tissue. The TCR comes from a female donor with breast cancer. Some clones in this sample may be carry-over from other donors' samples. CDR3 loop: CASSRSATGNTIYF. The nucleotide sequence is TGTGCCAGCAGCCGATCAGCAACCGGAAACACCATATATTTT.